These 27 T cell receptor beta chains were all obtained from the same sample, sequenced in a study of T cell repertoires in cytomegalovirus infection. TCRdb recomputed calls from the reads with MiXCR, one row per CDR3 protein. The sample contains about 130,000 distinct CDR3 sequences, 20% to 30% of which appear only once. No antigen has been assigned to these receptors. Source material: PBMCs, sequenced either directly or after in vitro stimulation (not recorded which). The receptors come from a human donor in good health (CMV status not recorded). Some clones in this sample may be carry-over from other donors' samples.

This clonotype came up a few times. The rearrangement joins TRBV5-6 to TRBJ2-5, with D perhaps given as TRBD1 or TRBD2 (5 bases each). CDR1 and CDR2 (germline): SGHDT, YYEEEE. V lost 3 bases and J lost 2, with 11 bases in between. CDR3 size: 14 residues. CDR3 loop: CASSSWDGQETQYF. The CDR3 DNA sequence: TGTGCCAGCAGCTCCTGGGACGGGCAAGAGACCCAGTACTTC.

This clonotype was seen many times. The V and J genes are TRBV19 and TRBJ1-5; no firm D call. The CDR3 has 15 residues. Per germline, CDR1 LNHDA and CDR2 SQIVND (reference sequence). V was trimmed by 0 bases and J by 0 bases, leaving 6 bases between them. CDR3 sequence reads: CASSIDHYSNQPQHF. The CDR3 DNA follows: TGTGCCAGTAGTATAGATCACTATAGCAATCAGCCCCAGCATTTT. The full variable domain, rest sourced from reference TRBV19 and TRBJ1-5, is DGGITQSPKYLFRKEGQNVTLSCEQNLNHDAMYWYRQDPGQGLRLIYYSQIVNDFQKGDIAEGYSVSREKKESFPLTVTSAQKNPTAFYLCASSIDHYSNQPQHFGDGTRLSIL.

This clonotype was recorded a few times. The CDR3 here is CASSVYGLAGGETQYF. In DNA, the CDR3 is TGTGCCAGCAGCGTTTATGGACTAGCGGGTGGCGAGACCCAGTACTTC. The chain combines TRBV7-2 with TRBJ2-5; TRBD2 aligns across 11 bases. The germline V gene encodes CDR1 SGHTA and CDR2 FQGNSA. The CDR3 totals 16 residues. Trimming at V came to 5 bases and at J to 5 bases, leaving 10 bases not matched to a gene. The full variable domain, rest sourced from reference TRBV7-2 and TRBJ2-5, is GAGVSQSPSNKVTEKGKDVELRCDPISGHTALYWYRQSLGQGLEFLIYFQGNSAPDKSGLPSDRFSAERTGGSVSTLTIQRTQQEDSAVYLCASSVYGLAGGETQYFGPGTRLLVL.

The sample holds a few counts of this clonotype. The chain is built from TRBV27 and TRBJ1-2; no definite D call. Germline loops: CDR1 MNHEY, CDR2 SMNVEV (reference sequence). The germline V and J ends were trimmed by 0 bases and 4 bases, with 15 bases remaining between them. The CDR3 spans 16 residues. The CDR3 region is CASSLSRGRIFYGYTF. The CDR3 nucleotides read TGTGCCAGCAGTTTATCGCGAGGACGGATCTTCTATGGCTACACCTTC.

This clonotype came up a few times. The chain uses TRBV7-2 and TRBJ2-7, with 7 bases that match TRBD2. The CDR3 spans 15 residues. V gave up 2 bases and J gave up 7 bases; unmatched junction bases: 11. CDR1 SGHTA and CDR2 FQGNSA come from the germline V gene. CDR3 sequence reads: CASSLTGRVHREQYV. The CDR3 bases are TGTGCCAGCAGCTTAACGGGGAGGGTCCATCGAGAGCAGTACGTC.

A word on this clonotype: Just one base apart from a much larger clone, this may be a read error. This chain uses TRBV6-6 with TRBJ2-1; possibly TRBD1 or TRBD2 for D (5 bases each). The V end lost 4 bases, the J end lost 7 bases, and 20 bases lay between the germline ends. CDR1 and CDR2 (germline): MNHNY, SVGAGI (reference sequence). The CDR3 is made up of 16 amino acids. The CDR3 DNA sequence: TGTGCCAGCAGTTCAGGATCCGGGACCTTAAGTAATGAGCAGTTCTTC. Its protein product is CASSSGSGTLSNEQFF.

CDR3 amino acids: CASSKVTSGRGTDTQYF. CDR3 nucleotides: TGTGCCAGCAGCAAAGTTACTAGCGGACGGGGCACAGATACGCAGTATTTT. The chain carries TRBV5-6 and TRBJ2-3; TRBD2 matches at 8 bases. CDR1 SGHDT and CDR2 YYEEEE come from the germline V gene. This CDR3 has 17 residues. The V segment lost 4 bases and the J segment 1 base; nucleotides outside the gene matches: 11. The full variable domain, rest sourced from reference TRBV5-6 and TRBJ2-3, is DAGVTQSPTHLIKTRGQQVTLRCSPKSGHDTVSWYQQALGQGPQFIFQYYEEEERQRGNFPDRFSGHQFPNYSSELNVNALLLGDSALYLCASSKVTSGRGTDTQYFGPGTRLTVL.

The chain joins TRBV6-1 to TRBJ1-1; D remains ambiguous. The CDR3 length is 13 residues. Germline values: CDR1 MNHNS, CDR2 SASEGT. Between the trimmed V and J ends, which lost 7 bases and 1 base, there was a span of 10 bases. CDR3 sequence: CASTQGWNTEAFF. The CDR3 coding sequence is TGTGCCAGCACCCAAGGGTGGAACACTGAAGCTTTCTTT.

This clonotype occurred many times. The gene calls are TRBV6-1 and TRBJ2-5, with TRBD1 matching over 7 bases. The CDR3 is 17 amino acids. With 5 bases clipped from V and 2 bases from J, the junction kept 14 bases outside the gene matches. CDR1 is MNHNS, CDR2 SASEGT, per germline. CDR3 residues: CASSPMGQLTSQETQYF. The CDR3 DNA reads as TGTGCCAGCAGTCCCATGGGACAGCTAACGTCACAAGAGACCCAGTACTTC.

The chain links TRBV25-1 to TRBJ2-1; 11 bases line up with TRBD2. This CDR3 comprises 17 residues. With V trimmed by 2 bases and J by 8 bases, 11 bases remained unmatched. CDR1 is MGHDK and CDR2 is SYGVNS in the germline V gene. The CDR3 coding sequence is TGTGCCAGCAGTGAAGGAGTCCTAGCGGGAGGTTGGGATGAGCAGTTCTTC. It encodes CASSEGVLAGGWDEQFF.

V is TRBV27 and J is TRBJ2-3; 8 bases align to TRBD2. Trimming took 5 bases from V and 4 from J; bases not matched to a gene: 8. This CDR3 has 15 amino acids. The germline V gene encodes CDR1 MNHEY and CDR2 SMNVEV (reference sequence). CDR3 in amino acids: CASSPSGTRADTQYF. The CDR3, as DNA: TGTGCCAGCAGTCCCTCCGGGACTAGAGCAGATACGCAGTATTTT.

The chain uses TRBV4-3 and TRBJ1-2; tentatively, D is TRBD1 (5 bases). Trimming took 3 bases from V and 0 from J, leaving 14 bases between them. Germline CDR1 reads LGHNA; CDR2 reads YSLEER. CDR3 length: 16 amino acids. Written as DNA, the CDR3 is TGCGCCAGCAGCCAGGGGATGACAGCAGCTAACTATGGCTACACCTTC. Translation gives CASSQGMTAANYGYTF.

This clonotype was recorded many times. The V gene is TRBV12-3 or TRBV12-4, the J gene TRBJ1-4; D is ambiguous. V lost 2 bases to trimming and J lost 5 bases, with 6 bases between them. The CDR3 length is 13 residues. CDR3 amino acids: CASSLTGNEKLFF. Here the CDR3 DNA reads TGTGCCAGCAGTTTAACCGGGAATGAAAAACTGTTTTTT.

This clonotype came up many times. V usage is TRBV7-2 and J usage is TRBJ2-3; TRBD2 agrees at 8 bases. This CDR3 is 16 amino acids long. The germline CDR1 and CDR2 sequences are SGHTA and FQGNSA. V shed 2 bases and J 0 bases; nucleotides not matched to a gene: 4. The CDR3 protein is CASSLLAGTSTDTQYF. CDR3 in DNA: TGTGCCAGCAGCTTATTAGCGGGGACGAGCACAGATACGCAGTATTTT.

This clonotype came up a few times. The rearrangement uses TRBV29-1 and TRBJ1-1; D uncertain. This CDR3 comprises 13 residues. The V and J ends lost 5 bases and 9 bases respectively, with 19 bases between them. Per germline, CDR1 SQVTM and CDR2 ANQGSEA. The CDR3 DNA reads TGCAGCGTTACTGTTCCGGGTATACGTAAAGCTTTCTTT. This encodes CSVTVPGIRKAFF.

The rearrangement joins TRBV10-3 to TRBJ2-5; 8 bases agree with TRBD1. Germline CDR1 reads ENHRY; CDR2 reads SYGVKD. CDR3 size: 15 residues. Losses at the gene ends were 3 bases for V and 5 bases for J; bases not matched to a gene: 8. The CDR3 region is CAISDPTQGDETQYF. The CDR3 nucleotides read TGTGCCATCAGTGATCCTACACAGGGGGATGAGACCCAGTACTTC.

This clonotype was recorded at least ten times. This chain connects TRBV7-2 to TRBJ2-5, with 10 bases matching TRBD1. V lost 6 bases to trimming and J lost 13 bases; unmatched junction nucleotides: 8. The CDR3 runs 12 residues. Germline V gene sequence: CDR1 SGHTA, CDR2 FQGNSA. The CDR3 is CASRTDRGFPYF. The CDR3, as DNA: TGTGCCAGCAGGACGGACAGGGGGTTCCCGTACTTC.

Only a few counts were recorded for this clonotype. This sequence joins TRBV6-5 and TRBJ1-6; 7 bases map to TRBD1. The CDR3 spans 14 residues. Germline-derived CDR1 and CDR2 are MNHEY and SVGAGI. V lost 2 bases to trimming and J lost 9 bases; unmatched junction nucleotides: 4. The CDR3 nucleotides are TGTGCCAGCAGTTACGACAGGGACTCTTCACCCCTCCACTTT. Translating gives CASSYDRDSSPLHF.

This clonotype was found a few times. The gene calls are TRBV5-1 and TRBJ2-7; 8 bases are a match to TRBD1. Looked up from germline, CDR1 is SGHRS and CDR2 is YFSETQ. The CDR3 is 14 residues long. V lost 3 bases, J lost 7 bases, and 9 bases stayed unmatched. The CDR3 here is CASSWGDRGGEQYF. In DNA, the CDR3 is TGCGCCAGCAGCTGGGGAGACAGGGGAGGTGAGCAGTACTTC.

The CDR3 loop reads CATMKTGVQGEQFF. CDR3 in DNA: TGTGCCACCATGAAGACAGGAGTACAGGGTGAGCAGTTCTTC. The chain couples TRBV24-1 to TRBJ2-1; tentatively, D is TRBD1 (6 bases). The V gene's germline CDR1 is KGHDR and CDR2 SFDVKD. The V and J ends lost 8 bases and 9 bases respectively, with 19 bases between them. This CDR3 is built from 14 residues.

In its sample, this clonotype was seen many times. This sequence joins TRBV4-3 and TRBJ1-3, with TRBD1 as a possible D gene (5 bases). V dropped 1 base and J dropped 4 bases, with 11 bases sitting between them. The CDR3 loop spans 15 amino acids. The germline V gene encodes CDR1 LGHNA and CDR2 YSLEER. CDR3 coding DNA: TGCGCCAGCAGCCAAGCGAAAGGGGACGGAAACACCATATATTTT. It yields the protein CASSQAKGDGNTIYF.

This clonotype was seen a handful of times. This chain joins TRBV7-9 and TRBJ2-1; D might be TRBD2 (5 bases). Germline-derived CDR1 and CDR2 are SEHNR and FQNEAQ (reference sequence). Between the trimmed V and J ends, which lost 3 bases and 4 bases, there was a span of 13 bases. This CDR3 comprises 15 residues. The CDR3 region is CASSLSRPGYNEQFF. The CDR3 bases are TGTGCCAGCAGCTTGTCCAGGCCGGGGTACAATGAGCAGTTCTTC.

In this sample, this clonotype turned up many times. V and J are TRBV7-2 and TRBJ2-7; 11 nucleotides line up with TRBD2. Trimming took 5 bases from V and 0 from J; bases not matched to a gene: 6. This CDR3 is 16 amino acids long. Germline values: CDR1 SGHTA, CDR2 FQGNSA. This CDR3 reads CASSVRLAGSSYEQYF. The CDR3 coding sequence is TGTGCCAGCAGCGTCAGACTAGCGGGGAGCTCCTACGAGCAGTACTTC.

The chain employs TRBV18 and TRBJ2-1; TRBD2 agrees at 10 bases. The CDR3 length is 15 residues. Trimming at V came to 0 bases and at J to 7 bases, leaving 3 bases not matched to a gene. Per the germline V gene, CDR1 is KGHSH and CDR2 is LQKENI. DNA of the CDR3: TGTGCCAGCTCACCACCGGGACTAGCGAGAAATGAGCAGTTCTTC. Its protein is CASSPPGLARNEQFF.

V usage is TRBV7-1 and J usage is TRBJ1-2, with 7 bases aligning to TRBD1. TRBV7-1 is designated an ORF whose function remains uncertain. V was pared by 3 bases and J by 4 bases, with 2 bases of the junction left unmatched. The CDR3 runs 13 residues. For the CDR3, the DNA is TGTGCCAGCAGCTCCGGGACAGCCTATGGCTACACCTTC. Its translation is CASSSGTAYGYTF.

This clonotype was seen only a few times. This rearrangement joins TRBV6-2 or TRBV6-3 to TRBJ2-7; D gene unclear. In germline, CDR1 is MNHEY, CDR2 SVGEGT. The CDR3 is 14 amino acids. V lost 7 bases to trimming and J lost 4 bases, with 17 bases between them. CDR3 sequence (DNA): TGTGCCAGCAACCGCCTCGGGCCGAGATACGAGCAGTACGTC. It is translated as CASNRLGPRYEQYV.

The CDR3 bases are TGTGCCAGCAGTTTGATACAGGATAGTGGCTACACCTTC. It translates to CASSLIQDSGYTF. The gene calls are TRBV28 and TRBJ1-2, with a tentative D call TRBD1 (5 bases). Between the trimmed V and J ends, which lost 3 bases and 7 bases, there was a span of 12 bases. The CDR3 totals 13 residues. The germline CDR1 and CDR2 sequences are MDHEN and SYDVKM.